The 22 T cell receptor beta chains listed next were all sequenced from one sample in a study of blood T cell repertoires in COVID-19. The method was immunoSEQ multiplex PCR; TCRdb's version includes in-frame clones alone and lacks a portion of them. The sample consists of about 300,000 clones, 85% to 90% of them appearing once. Sequenced material: PBMCs or T cells enriched from blood (not recorded which). Source of these receptors: a man aged 30 to 45 who had recovered from COVID-19.

V usage is TRBV7-9 and J usage is TRBJ1-2, with 7 nucleotides matching TRBD1. Trimming at V came to 0 bases and at J to 2 bases, leaving 0 bases not matched to a gene. Germline CDR1 SEHNR, CDR2 FQNEAQ (reference sequence). The CDR3 runs 14 residues. The CDR3 loop reads CASSLATGNYGYTF. Here the CDR3 DNA reads TGTGCCAGCAGCTTAGCGACAGGGAACTATGGCTACACCTTC.

The V and J genes are TRBV11-2 and TRBJ2-1; the match to TRBD1 covers 10 bases. Germline CDR1 reads SGHAT; CDR2 reads FQNNGV. The CDR3 length is 15 residues. J lost 6 bases, V lost 5 bases, and 7 bases had no gene match. CDR3 region: CASSPPGQGINEQFF. For the CDR3, the DNA is TGTGCCAGCAGCCCCCCGGGACAGGGGATCAATGAGCAGTTCTTC.

The V and J genes are TRBV11-3 and TRBJ2-1, with TRBD1 identical over 8 bases. Germline V gene sequence: CDR1 SGHNT, CDR2 YENEEA. J was trimmed by 6 bases and V by 1 base; bases with no gene match: 8. The CDR3 sequence is 16 residues long. This chain's CDR3 is CASSLGSDRGGNEQFF. DNA of the CDR3: TGTGCCAGCAGCTTAGGGTCCGACAGGGGAGGCAATGAGCAGTTCTTC.

The chain recombines TRBV5-1 with TRBJ2-3; a possible D gene is TRBD2 (5 bases). Germline values: CDR1 SGHRS, CDR2 YFSETQ. The CDR3 has 17 residues. V shed 0 bases and J shed 4 bases, with 18 bases lying between them. Here the CDR3 reads CASSLARLGRGPDTQYF. The CDR3 nucleotides read TGCGCCAGCAGCTTGGCACGCTTGGGCCGCGGGCCAGATACGCAGTATTTT.

This clone was recorded a few times. The chain combines TRBV7-2 with TRBJ1-2, with TRBD1 as a possible D gene (5 bases). The CDR3 totals 13 residues. V lost 5 bases and J 8 bases, leaving 15 bases between the germline ends. CDR1 is SGHTA and CDR2 is FQGNSA in the germline V gene. The CDR3 DNA is TGTGCCAGCAGCAGCTCGGGCAGGGTCGGCTACACCTTC. Its translation is CASSSSGRVGYTF.

The rearrangement links TRBV6-1 to TRBJ2-5; TRBD2 agrees at 7 bases. With 2 bases clipped from V and 7 bases from J, the junction kept 16 bases outside the gene matches. CDR3 length: 17 residues. Germline values: CDR1 MNHNS, CDR2 SASEGT. CDR3 DNA sequence: TGTGCCAGCAGTGAAAAGGGCGGGGGAGGACCTTTCGGGACCCAGTACTTC. The encoded protein is CASSEKGGGGPFGTQYF.

This sequence joins TRBV5-4 and TRBJ2-1; TRBD1 might be the D (5 bases). CDR1 is SGHNT, CDR2 YYREEE, per germline (reference sequence). The CDR3 is made up of 16 amino acids. V was cut by 2 bases and J by 8 bases, with 20 bases left in between. The CDR3 DNA reads TGTGCCAGCAGCTTAGGGGATGATCGCCGAATCCATGAGCAGTTCTTC. Translating it yields CASSLGDDRRIHEQFF. Full variable domain (outside the CDR3, taken from reference TRBV5-4 and TRBJ2-1): ETGVTQSPTHLIKTRGQQVTLRCSSQSGHNTVSWYQQALGQGPQFIFQYYREEENGRGNFPPRFSGLQFPNYSSELNVNALELDDSALYLCASSLGDDRRIHEQFFGPGTRLTVL.

The J gene is TRBJ1-1, the V gene TRBV7-9, with 7 bases that match TRBD1. Trimming removed 4 bases from V and 11 bases from J; junction bases left unmatched: 13. Germline V CDR1 and CDR2: SEHNR, FQNEAQ (reference sequence). CDR3 length equals 14 residues. The CDR3 nucleotides read TGTGCCAGCAGCTGGCGACAGGGATCATTTGGGGCTTTCTTT. It yields the protein CASSWRQGSFGAFF.

The chain joins TRBV19 to TRBJ1-2, with D unclear. V was cut by 1 base and J by 0 bases, with 9 bases left in between. The germline V gene has CDR1 LNHDA and CDR2 SQIVND (reference sequence). The length of the CDR3 is 15 residues. The CDR3 loop reads CASSIVDGANYGYTF. CDR3 nucleotides: TGTGCCAGTAGTATAGTTGACGGAGCTAACTATGGCTACACCTTC.

As for this clone: Other nucleotide sequences in the sample specify the same CDR3. V usage is TRBV28 and J usage is TRBJ1-2; TRBD1 matches at 9 bases. CDR1 MDHEN and CDR2 SYDVKM come from the germline V gene. V lost 5 bases to trimming and J lost 5 bases; unmatched junction nucleotides: 3. This CDR3 is built from 13 residues. The CDR3 loop reads CASSTGGGYGYTF. As DNA, the CDR3 is TGTGCCAGCAGTACAGGGGGCGGGTATGGCTACACCTTC.

The chain links TRBV6-4 to TRBJ1-2; possible D gene TRBD1, 5 bases. Trimming left V 2 bases short and J 1 base short, with 8 bases between. The CDR3 runs to 14 residues. In germline, CDR1 is MRHNA, CDR2 SNTAGT. Here the CDR3 reads CASSDPGNNYGYTF. CDR3 DNA: TGTGCCAGCAGTGACCCAGGGAATAACTATGGCTACACCTTC.

This clone appeared once. V gene TRBV5-1 combines with J gene TRBJ1-2; 10 bases fit TRBD1. J gave up 10 bases and V 6 bases, and 6 bases lay outside the gene matches. This CDR3 is 12 amino acids long. From germline, CDR1 is SGHRS and CDR2 YFSETQ. CDR3 protein: CASTRDRGAYTF. The CDR3 DNA sequence: TGCGCCAGCACCCGGGACAGGGGCGCCTACACCTTC.

The rearrangement uses TRBV15 and TRBJ1-1; tentative D call: TRBD1 (5 bases). The germline V gene encodes CDR1 LNHNV and CDR2 YYDKDF (reference sequence). The CDR3 loop spans 15 amino acids. Trimming took 6 bases from V and 5 from J, leaving 19 bases between them. CDR3 amino acids: CATSPGSPERTEAFF. CDR3 nucleotide sequence: TGTGCCACCAGTCCAGGGTCCCCTGAAAGAACTGAAGCTTTCTTT.

This clone came up once. J is TRBJ2-3 and V is TRBV5-4, with 10 bases identical to TRBD2. CDR3 size: 15 residues. CDR1 is SGHNT and CDR2 is YYREEE in the germline V gene (reference sequence). The V segment lost 4 bases and the J segment 10 bases; nucleotides outside the gene matches: 12. As DNA, the CDR3 is TGTGCCAGCAGCCCCTCCACTAGCGGGGCTTCTCCGCAGTATTTT. Amino acid sequence: CASSPSTSGASPQYF.

V and J are TRBV6-2 or TRBV6-3 and TRBJ2-1, with 13 bases aligning to TRBD2. The CDR3 has 15 amino acids. The germline gives CDR1 MNHEY, CDR2 SVGEGT. V was clipped by 6 bases and J by 8 bases; unmatched bases: 7. The DNA of the CDR3 is TGTGCCAGCAGCGTACTAGCGGGAGGGCCCTATGAGCAGTTCTTC. Translating gives CASSVLAGGPYEQFF.

The chain has TRBV27 and TRBJ2-7, with a tentative D call TRBD2 (5 bases). The CDR3 has 14 residues. Between the trimmed V and J ends, which lost 5 bases and 5 bases, there was a span of 16 bases. From germline, CDR1 is MNHEY and CDR2 SMNVEV (reference sequence). The CDR3 nucleotides read TGTGCCAGCAGTCCAAACGGAGCGGTAAACGAGCAGTACTTC. This translates into CASSPNGAVNEQYF.

In this sample, this clone turned up once. The chain couples TRBV4-2 to TRBJ1-2, with D possibly TRBD1 on 5 matching bases. The CDR3 has 15 amino acids. Germline assignment: CDR1 LGHNA and CDR2 YNFKEQ. Deletions cut 1 base from V and 8 bases from J, with 17 bases between. The CDR3 DNA sequence: TGTGCCAGCAGCCAAGTTTATGGGCAGGGAGGCGGCTACACCTTC. It is translated as CASSQVYGQGGGYTF.

The chain has TRBV18 and TRBJ1-4, with unresolved D. The CDR3 has 12 amino acids. V was trimmed by 2 bases and J by 8 bases, leaving 6 bases between them. Germline V gene sequence: CDR1 KGHSH, CDR2 LQKENI. This CDR3 is CASSPAREKLFF. CDR3 in DNA: TGTGCCAGCTCACCAGCCCGGGAAAAACTGTTTTTT.

This clone was counted a single time. The rearrangement links TRBV7-9 to TRBJ2-5, with a possible D match to TRBD2 (5 bases). This CDR3 has 13 residues. The germline CDR1 and CDR2 sequences are SEHNR and FQNEAQ (reference sequence). V was shortened by 6 bases and J by 5 bases, with 13 bases between the two germline ends. CDR3 residues: CASSSDWQETQYF. CDR3 coding DNA: TGTGCCAGCAGTTCGGACTGGCAGGAGACCCAGTACTTC. The full variable domain, completed using reference TRBV7-9 and TRBJ2-5, is DTGVSQNPRHKITKRGQNVTFRCDPISEHNRLYWYRQTLGQGPEFLTYFQNEAQLEKSRLLSDRFSAERPKGSFSTLEIQRTEQGDSAMYLCASSSDWQETQYFGPGTRLLVL.

For this clone: At one end, the junction sequence differs from germline, possibly due to a read error. V is TRBV12-3 or TRBV12-4 and J is TRBJ2-7; TRBD1 matches 10 bases. The CDR3 consists of 12 residues. CDR3 protein: CASRLGGQGFVF. DNA of the CDR3: TGTGCCAGCAGATTAGGGGGACAGGGGTTCGTATTC.

The chain joins TRBV6-6 to TRBJ1-1; TRBD1 agrees at 7 bases. Germline values: CDR1 MNHNY, CDR2 SVGAGI (reference sequence). The CDR3 extends over 14 amino acids. V lost 6 bases to trimming and J lost 4 bases; unmatched junction nucleotides: 8. CDR3 region: CASSLEGAGTEAFF. Here the CDR3 DNA reads TGTGCCAGCAGCCTGGAGGGGGCTGGCACTGAAGCTTTCTTT.

The chain combines TRBV28 with TRBJ1-1; 8 bases map to TRBD1. Germline assignment: CDR1 MDHEN and CDR2 SYDVKM. Trimming at V came to 5 bases and at J to 6 bases, leaving 23 bases not matched to a gene. This CDR3 has 19 residues. DNA for the CDR3: TGTGCCAGCAGTCCGAAATCAACAGGGGGGGCCGTATTAGTGCCTGAAGCTTTCTTT. Translating gives CASSPKSTGGAVLVPEAFF.